The 13 T cell receptor beta chains presented below share a single source sample, sequenced in a study of blood T cell repertoires in COVID-19. The method was immunoSEQ multiplex PCR; TCRdb's version includes in-frame clones alone and lacks a portion of them. The table has more than 30,000 clones, 89% seen once; the top ten hold 0.55%. The sequencing input was peripheral blood. The receptors were sampled from a woman aged 40 to 50 with active or convalescent COVID-19.

This rearrangement joins TRBV19 to TRBJ1-5; weak D call: TRBD1 (5 bases). CDR3 length: 13 residues. Germline V CDR1 and CDR2: LNHDA, SQIVND (reference sequence). V was cut by 5 bases and J by 7 bases, with 12 bases left in between. Here the CDR3 DNA reads TGTGCCAGTAGTCAAGGGGCCGAACAGCCCCAGCATTTT. Encoded protein: CASSQGAEQPQHF.

The V gene is TRBV7-9, the J gene TRBJ2-2; TRBD2 matches 10 bases. The CDR3 covers 18 residues. Trimming took 2 bases from V and 5 from J; bases not matched to a gene: 11. Looked up from germline, CDR1 is SEHNR and CDR2 is FQNEAQ (reference sequence). CDR3 protein: CASSLTLAGVRKTGELFF. CDR3 sequence (DNA): TGTGCCAGCAGCTTAACCCTAGCGGGGGTACGGAAAACCGGGGAGCTGTTTTTT.

The chain employs TRBV9 and TRBJ2-5, with D maybe TRBD1 (5 bases). Germline V gives CDR1 SGDLS, CDR2 YYNGEE. V lost 4 bases to trimming and J lost 3 bases, with 16 bases between them. The CDR3 length is 15 residues. The DNA for the CDR3 is TGTGCCAGCAGCCCCAGTTGGGGCACGGAAGAGACCCAGTACTTC. Residues: CASSPSWGTEETQYF.

The gene calls are TRBV10-3 and TRBJ1-6, with 11 bases lining up with TRBD1. Germline CDR1 is ENHRY and CDR2 is SYGVKD. V was clipped by 10 bases and J by 3 bases; unmatched bases: 11. The CDR3 consists of 17 residues. The CDR3 sequence is CATKTGTGGNYNSPLHF. In DNA, the CDR3 is TGTGCCACAAAGACCGGGACAGGGGGGAACTATAATTCACCCCTCCACTTT.

The chain couples TRBV7-9 to TRBJ2-7, with 8 positions matching TRBD2. V dropped 11 bases and J dropped 5; count of bases not matched to a gene: 11. This CDR3 region has 13 residues. Germline V gene lookup returns CDR1 SEHNR and CDR2 FQNEAQ (reference sequence). Written as DNA, the CDR3 is TGTGCCGGAGAACGGGGGGGTGCTGACGAGCAGTACTTC. Encoded protein: CAGERGGADEQYF.

V and J are TRBV7-3 and TRBJ1-1; a possible D gene is TRBD1 (6 bases). From germline, CDR1 is SGHTA and CDR2 FQGTGA. Deletions cut 2 bases from V and 2 bases from J, with 12 bases between. CDR3 length: 15 residues. The DNA of the CDR3 is TGTGCCAGCAGCTTACAGGGGTGGGCTAACACTGAAGCTTTCTTT. It codes for CASSLQGWANTEAFF.

The rearrangement uses TRBV4-3 and TRBJ2-7; D might be TRBD2 (5 bases). CDR1 and CDR2 (germline): LGHNA, YSLEER. Trimming left V 1 base short and J 3 bases short, with 10 bases between. The CDR3 runs to 14 residues. CDR3 in DNA: TGCGCCAGCAGCCAAGCGGAACGGGACTACGAGCAGTACTTC. Translation gives CASSQAERDYEQYF.

CDR3 nucleotides: TGTGCCAGCACCAACGGGAGGGGGACCTACAATGAGCAGTTCTTC. Translating it yields CASTNGRGTYNEQFF. The J gene is TRBJ2-1, the V gene TRBV6-6, with 8 bases matching TRBD2. Trimming removed 7 bases from V and 2 bases from J; junction bases left unmatched: 7. This CDR3 spans 15 amino acids. Germline CDR1 is MNHNY and CDR2 is SVGAGI (reference sequence).

The V and J genes are TRBV11-3 and TRBJ2-2; maybe TRBD2 (5 bases). Trimming left V 7 bases short and J 5 bases short, with 8 bases between. Germline lookup yields CDR1 SGHNT and CDR2 YENEEA. CDR3 length: 12 residues. This CDR3 reads CASTPGTGELFF. The CDR3 DNA is TGTGCCAGCACCCCGGGAACCGGGGAGCTGTTTTTT.

This rearrangement joins TRBV4-1 to TRBJ2-2; 8 bases fit TRBD1. The CDR3 contains 16 residues. Germline V gene data show CDR1 as MGHRA and CDR2 as YSYEKL. Losses at the gene ends were 1 base for V and 6 bases for J; bases not matched to a gene: 7. The CDR3 is CASSQGIDRGAGELFF. CDR3 in DNA: TGCGCCAGCAGCCAAGGAATCGACAGGGGCGCCGGGGAGCTGTTTTTT.

The J gene is TRBJ1-3, the V gene TRBV7-2; perhaps TRBD1 as D (5 bases). CDR3 length: 15 amino acids. The germline V gene has CDR1 SGHTA and CDR2 FQGNSA. V was clipped by 2 bases and J by 2 bases, with 10 bases between them. CDR3 protein: CASSLSSGTGNTIYF. In DNA, the CDR3 is TGTGCCAGCAGCTTAAGTTCAGGGACTGGAAACACCATATATTTT.

J is TRBJ1-5 and V is TRBV6-2 or TRBV6-3, with D tentatively TRBD1 (5 bases). CDR1 and CDR2 from the germline V gene are MNHEY and SVGEGT. The CDR3 sequence is 17 residues long. V gave up 4 bases and J gave up 4 bases, with 20 bases separating them. The CDR3 DNA reads as TGTGCCAGCAGTTTGGGCAGCGTGGGGCAGGTGAATCAGCCCCAGCATTTT. It yields the protein CASSLGSVGQVNQPQHF.

This clone came up a few times. The CDR3 DNA reads as TGCAGCGTTGACTGGACAGGGGGATACGAGCAGTACTTC. Translation: CSVDWTGGYEQYF. The rearrangement uses TRBV29-1 and TRBJ2-7; TRBD1 matches at 10 bases. This CDR3 is built from 13 residues. Germline V gene data show CDR1 as SQVTM and CDR2 as ANQGSEA. The junction had 3 bases not matched to a gene; V was cut back by 3 bases and J by 4 bases.